Each of the 29 T cell receptor beta chains below was sequenced from the same sample in a study of multiple sclerosis patients with progressive multifocal leukoencephalopathy. Measured with immunoSEQ multiplex PCR; TCRdb has only the in-frame clones, and not every one. The sample holds fewer than 35,000 clones, more than 85% seen once. Indicated time point: time of PML onset. This specimen consisted of PBMCs, obtained from a patient treated with natalizumab. The receptor set was obtained from a human donor with progressive multifocal leukoencephalopathy.

V is TRBV4-1 and J is TRBJ1-5, with D maybe TRBD1 (5 bases). This CDR3 spans 16 amino acids. Germline values: CDR1 MGHRA, CDR2 YSYEKL. V lost 3 bases to trimming and J lost 4 bases, with 16 bases between them. This CDR3 reads CASSHLGTGSNQPQHF. The CDR3 DNA follows: TGCGCCAGCAGCCACCTAGGGACGGGTTCTAATCAGCCCCAGCATTTT.

The rearrangement joins TRBV11-3 to TRBJ2-1; 7 positions match TRBD2. The V segment lost 8 bases and the J segment 11 bases; nucleotides outside the gene matches: 6. The CDR3 is 11 residues long. Per germline, CDR1 SGHNT and CDR2 YENEEA. The CDR3 loop is CASGSGGKQFF. CDR3 bases: TGTGCCAGCGGATCGGGGGGAAAGCAGTTCTTC. Combining the CDR3 with reference TRBV11-3 and TRBJ2-1 gives the whole variable domain EAGVVQSPRYKIIEKKQPVAFWCNPISGHNTLYWYLQNLGQGPELLIRYENEEAVDDSQLPKDRFSAERLKGVDSTLKIQPAELGDSAVYLCASGSGGKQFFGPGTRLTVL.

V and J are TRBV6-6 and TRBJ2-1; no clear D. V was cut by 8 bases and J by 4 bases, with 15 bases left in between. The CDR3 spans 14 residues. Germline CDR1 reads MNHNY; CDR2 reads SVGAGI (reference sequence). This CDR3 reads CASSSYEKYNEQFF. The CDR3 nucleotides are TGTGCCAGCTCCTCCTACGAGAAATACAATGAGCAGTTCTTC.

A note on this clone: The sample has other DNA sequences that encode this CDR3 too. The V call is TRBV19, the J call TRBJ1-2; D perhaps matches TRBD1 (5 bases). Germline V lookup: CDR1 LNHDA, CDR2 SQIVND (reference sequence). This CDR3 comprises 13 residues. V lost 1 base to trimming and J lost 8 bases, with 11 bases between them. This chain's CDR3 is CASSIGGQSGYTF. The CDR3 DNA sequence: TGTGCCAGTAGTATAGGGGGCCAGTCGGGCTACACCTTC.

This sequence joins TRBV15 and TRBJ1-4; D is unclear. V lost 2 bases to trimming and J lost 5 bases, with 12 bases between them. CDR3 size: 15 residues. Looked up from germline, CDR1 is LNHNV and CDR2 is YYDKDF (reference sequence). The CDR3 sequence: CATSRTRKLNEKLFF. CDR3 bases: TGTGCCACCAGCAGAACCAGAAAATTAAATGAAAAACTGTTTTTT.

This clone was detected a few times. The rearrangement links TRBV7-8 to TRBJ1-5; a possible D gene is TRBD1 (6 bases). Trimming cost V 5 bases and J 4 bases, with 18 bases left between them. This CDR3 comprises 16 residues. The V gene's germline CDR1 is SGHVS and CDR2 FQNEAQ. The CDR3 is CASSAQNRERNQPQHF. The CDR3 bases are TGTGCCAGCAGCGCCCAAAACAGGGAGAGGAATCAGCCCCAGCATTTT.

The rearrangement uses TRBV10-3 and TRBJ2-1; weak D call: TRBD1 (5 bases). This CDR3 has 15 amino acids. V was shortened by 2 bases and J by 0 bases, with 8 bases between the two germline ends. Germline V lookup: CDR1 ENHRY, CDR2 SYGVKD. In nucleotides, the CDR3 is TGTGCCATCAGTGAGAGCAGGGACTCCTACAATGAGCAGTTCTTC. It translates to CAISESRDSYNEQFF.

The J gene is TRBJ2-7, the V gene TRBV28; D possibly matches TRBD1 or TRBD2 (5 bases each). Deletions cut 6 bases from V and 2 bases from J, with 11 bases between. This CDR3 is 13 amino acids long. CDR1 and CDR2 from the germline V gene are MDHEN and SYDVKM. The CDR3: CASSRDRPYEQYF. The CDR3 bases are TGTGCCAGCAGCCGGGACCGCCCCTACGAGCAGTACTTC.

The chain recombines TRBV19 with TRBJ2-3; D is ambiguous. CDR1 and CDR2 from the germline V gene are LNHDA and SQIVND (reference sequence). This CDR3 contains 13 residues. V was clipped by 9 bases and J by 0 bases, with 10 bases between them. The CDR3 sequence is CASSYTSTDTQYF. CDR3 nucleotide sequence: TGTGCCAGCAGCTATACTAGCACAGATACGCAGTATTTT.

The chain employs TRBV4-3 and TRBJ1-1; no clear D. Germline assignment: CDR1 LGHNA and CDR2 YSLEER. V lost 8 bases, J lost 4 bases, and 8 bases lay in between. The CDR3 is 11 residues long. The CDR3 nucleotides read TGCGCCAGCGGCAAAGGCACTGAAGCTTTCTTT. Translation: CASGKGTEAFF.

This clone was seen once. This rearrangement joins TRBV7-9 to TRBJ2-2; D gene unclear. The CDR3 length is 11 residues. V lost 7 bases to trimming and J lost 4 bases, with 4 bases between them. Germline V lookup: CDR1 SEHNR, CDR2 FQNEAQ (reference sequence). CDR3: CASKLTGELFF. In nucleotides, the CDR3 is TGTGCCAGCAAACTCACCGGGGAGCTGTTTTTT.

CDR3 sequence reads: CASSRNGGTEAFF. CDR3 nucleotides: TGCGCCAGCAGCCGAAACGGGGGGACTGAAGCTTTCTTT. The gene calls are TRBV5-1 and TRBJ1-1; TRBD1 is a possible D gene (5 bases). This CDR3 spans 13 amino acids. Germline V gene sequence: CDR1 SGHRS, CDR2 YFSETQ. Trimming left V 4 bases short and J 5 bases short, with 12 bases between.

This clone was picked up one time. The chain links TRBV5-1 to TRBJ1-1; D uncertain. V was trimmed by 4 bases and J by 4 bases, leaving 17 bases between them. Germline CDR1 reads SGHRS; CDR2 reads YFSETQ. CDR3 size: 15 residues. CDR3 nucleotides: TGCGCCAGCAGCCCGCCTAGCAGGAGCGGCACTGAAGCTTTCTTT. Translated, it gives CASSPPSRSGTEAFF.

The chain is built from TRBV6-5 and TRBJ1-1, with a weak D call TRBD1 (5 bases). The CDR3 extends over 14 amino acids. CDR1 is MNHEY and CDR2 is SVGAGI in the germline V gene. V shed 5 bases and J shed 1 base, with 11 bases lying between them. The CDR3 spells CASSQGRWNTEAFF. The DNA for the CDR3 is TGTGCCAGCAGTCAGGGACGATGGAACACTGAAGCTTTCTTT.

The chain is built from TRBV27 and TRBJ2-5, with D hard to call. CDR1 and CDR2 from the germline V gene are MNHEY and SMNVEV (reference sequence). The CDR3 sequence is 16 residues long. Trimming removed 0 bases at V and 5 bases at J, with 16 bases between. CDR3 residues: CASSLSITTPWETQYF. CDR3 DNA: TGTGCCAGCAGTTTATCTATCACCACCCCTTGGGAGACCCAGTACTTC.

The chain uses TRBV19 and TRBJ1-1; D unresolved. Germline V gene data show CDR1 as LNHDA and CDR2 as SQIVND (reference sequence). V dropped 6 bases and J dropped 6 bases, with 8 bases sitting between them. CDR3 length: 11 amino acids. The chain's CDR3 is CASSANPEAFF. The CDR3 DNA sequence: TGTGCCAGTAGCGCGAATCCTGAAGCTTTCTTT.

This sequence joins TRBV5-1 and TRBJ2-7; 14 bases map to TRBD2. The germline CDR1 and CDR2 sequences are SGHRS and YFSETQ. The V gene end was trimmed by 0 bases and the J gene end by 4 bases; junction bases not matched to a gene: 6. The CDR3 spans 17 residues. Here the CDR3 DNA reads TGCGCCAGCAGCTTGGGGGCCCGGACTAGCGGGAGGTACGAGCAGTACTTC. Its translation is CASSLGARTSGRYEQYF. The full variable domain, its missing parts supplied by reference TRBV5-1 and TRBJ2-7, is KAGVTQTPRYLIKTRGQQVTLSCSPISGHRSVSWYQQTPGQGLQFLFEYFSETQRNKGNFPGRFSGRQFSNSRSEMNVSTLELGDSALYLCASSLGARTSGRYEQYFGPGTRLTVT.

V usage is TRBV6-5 and J usage is TRBJ2-2; TRBD2 matches at 8 bases. V lost 6 bases and J lost 3; bases outside the gene matches: 6. The germline gives CDR1 MNHEY, CDR2 SVGAGI. This CDR3 is 15 amino acids long. CDR3 nucleotides: TGTGCCAGCAGGAGAGCGGGAGAGGACACCGGGGAGCTGTTTTTT. It codes for CASRRAGEDTGELFF.

The chain couples TRBV28 to TRBJ1-5, with D possibly being TRBD1 (5 bases). The CDR3 is 14 residues long. Germline CDR1 and CDR2: MDHEN and SYDVKM. V lost 5 bases and J lost 6, with 14 bases in between. The CDR3 loop reads CASSPQGPTQPQHF. The CDR3 bases are TGTGCCAGCAGTCCGCAGGGCCCAACTCAGCCCCAGCATTTT. Using reference TRBV28 and TRBJ1-5 for the parts outside the CDR3, the full variable domain is DVKVTQSSRYLVKRTGEKVFLECVQDMDHENMFWYRQDPGLGLRLIYFSYDVKMKEKGDIPEGYSVSREKKERFSLILESASTNQTSMYLCASSPQGPTQPQHFGDGTRLSIL.

This clone came up a few times. The chain recombines TRBV19 with TRBJ1-1, with D hard to call. Trimming took off 5 bases at V and 1 base at J, with 17 bases between the two ends. The CDR3 totals 16 residues. Germline values: CDR1 LNHDA, CDR2 SQIVND (reference sequence). In DNA, the CDR3 is TGTGCCAGTAGTCCCGTGGAGGCCAGGCAGAACACTGAAGCTTTCTTT. It is translated as CASSPVEARQNTEAFF.

The chain has TRBV7-3 and TRBJ2-3; D might be TRBD1 (6 bases). V was trimmed by 4 bases and J by 6 bases, leaving 8 bases between them. This CDR3 is 12 amino acids long. The germline CDR1 and CDR2 sequences are SGHTA and FQGTGA. CDR3 loop: CASSSRGDTQYF. CDR3 DNA: TGTGCCAGCAGCTCTAGGGGGGATACGCAGTATTTT.

This clone was seen a single time. The chain links TRBV15 to TRBJ2-4; D is unresolved. Germline V lookup: CDR1 LNHNV, CDR2 YYDKDF (reference sequence). The V gene lost 3 bases and the J gene lost 15 bases, with 9 bases spanning the gap. The CDR3 has 10 amino acids. CDR3 DNA: TGTGCCACCAGCAGGGAACGATGGTACTTC. It is translated as CATSRERWYF. Full variable domain (rest looked up from reference TRBV15 and TRBJ2-4): DAMVIQNPRYQVTQFGKPVTLSCSQTLNHNVMYWYQQKSSQAPKLLFHYYDKDFNNEADTPDNFQSRRPNTSFCFLDIRSPGLGDTAMYLCATSRERWYFGAGTRLSVL.

This rearrangement joins TRBV6-1 to TRBJ2-3, with 9 bases that match TRBD2. CDR3 size: 17 residues. Germline assignment: CDR1 MNHNS and CDR2 SASEGT. J lost 1 base, V lost 1 base, and 6 bases had no gene match. The CDR3 region is CASSEETSGVRTDTQYF. The CDR3 nucleotides are TGTGCCAGCAGTGAAGAGACTAGCGGAGTCCGCACAGATACGCAGTATTTT.

This clone has just a few counts. This chain connects TRBV27 to TRBJ1-1; tentatively, D is TRBD1 (5 bases). Per the germline V gene, CDR1 is MNHEY and CDR2 is SMNVEV (reference sequence). The CDR3 runs to 14 residues. The germline V and J ends were trimmed by 8 bases and 1 base, with 14 bases remaining between them. CDR3: CASRSGRSNTEAFF. The CDR3 nucleotides are TGTGCCAGCCGCTCGGGGCGGTCGAACACTGAAGCTTTCTTT.

DNA for the CDR3: TGTGCCAGCAGTTCGGGGGGGACTCGCGAAAAACTGTTTTTT. It is translated as CASSSGGTREKLFF. The chain has TRBV28 and TRBJ1-4; maybe TRBD1 (5 bases). CDR3 length: 14 amino acids. V dropped 4 bases and J dropped 8 bases, with 14 bases sitting between them. Germline values: CDR1 MDHEN, CDR2 SYDVKM. The whole variable domain, remainder taken from reference TRBV28 and TRBJ1-4, is DVKVTQSSRYLVKRTGEKVFLECVQDMDHENMFWYRQDPGLGLRLIYFSYDVKMKEKGDIPEGYSVSREKKERFSLILESASTNQTSMYLCASSSGGTREKLFFGSGTQLSVL.

The J gene is TRBJ2-3, the V gene TRBV5-1; 10 positions match TRBD1. This CDR3 region has 15 residues. Per the germline V gene, CDR1 is SGHRS and CDR2 is YFSETQ. V dropped 4 bases and J dropped 3; count of bases not matched to a gene: 5. The CDR3 region has the DNA TGCGCCAGCAGCCCTCGGACAGGGGGGACAGATACGCAGTATTTT. It is translated as CASSPRTGGTDTQYF. The whole variable domain, filled in from reference TRBV5-1 and TRBJ2-3, reads KAGVTQTPRYLIKTRGQQVTLSCSPISGHRSVSWYQQTPGQGLQFLFEYFSETQRNKGNFPGRFSGRQFSNSRSEMNVSTLELGDSALYLCASSPRTGGTDTQYFGPGTRLTVL.

The count of this clone is one. The chain recombines TRBV19 with TRBJ1-1; D is unresolved. The CDR3 has 15 amino acids. Germline V gene sequence: CDR1 LNHDA, CDR2 SQIVND (reference sequence). V shed 5 bases and J shed 2 bases, with 15 bases lying between them. CDR3 nucleotide sequence: TGTGCCAGTAGTCCCAACACGGGAGGAAACACTGAAGCTTTCTTT. Its translation is CASSPNTGGNTEAFF.

This clone was picked up a small number of times. The J gene is TRBJ1-1, the V gene TRBV7-3, with D unclear. The germline gives CDR1 SGHTA, CDR2 FQGTGA. V lost 5 bases and J 2 bases, leaving 9 bases between the germline ends. This CDR3 has 13 amino acids. CDR3: CASSPRSNTEAFF. CDR3 sequence (DNA): TGTGCCAGCAGCCCCCGTTCCAACACTGAAGCTTTCTTT. The full variable domain, completed using reference TRBV7-3 and TRBJ1-1, is GAGVSQTPSNKVTEKGKYVELRCDPISGHTALYWYRQSLGQGPEFLIYFQGTGAADDSGLPNDRFFAVRPEGSVSTLKIQRTERGDSAVYLCASSPRSNTEAFFGQGTRLTVV.

The chain is built from TRBV19 and TRBJ2-3; the D gene is possibly TRBD2 (6 bases). The CDR3 is made up of 12 amino acids. V lost 3 bases to trimming and J lost 7 bases, with 8 bases between them. Germline V gene sequence: CDR1 LNHDA, CDR2 SQIVND (reference sequence). The CDR3 region has the DNA TGTGCCAGTAGTATCCGGGGGAATACGCAGTATTTT. Its protein product is CASSIRGNTQYF.